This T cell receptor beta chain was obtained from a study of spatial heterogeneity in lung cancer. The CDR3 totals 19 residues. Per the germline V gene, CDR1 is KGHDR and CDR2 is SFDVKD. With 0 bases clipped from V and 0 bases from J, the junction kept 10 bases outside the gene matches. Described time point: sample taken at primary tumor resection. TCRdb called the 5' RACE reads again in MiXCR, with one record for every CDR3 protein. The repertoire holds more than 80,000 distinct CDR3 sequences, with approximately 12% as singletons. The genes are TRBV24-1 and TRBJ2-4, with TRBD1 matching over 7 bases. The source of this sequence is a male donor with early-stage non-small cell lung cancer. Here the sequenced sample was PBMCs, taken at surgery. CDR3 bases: TGTGCCACCAGTGATTTGCAAATCGGTACAGGGGTAGCCAAAAACATTCAGTACTTC. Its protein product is CATSDLQIGTGVAKNIQYF.